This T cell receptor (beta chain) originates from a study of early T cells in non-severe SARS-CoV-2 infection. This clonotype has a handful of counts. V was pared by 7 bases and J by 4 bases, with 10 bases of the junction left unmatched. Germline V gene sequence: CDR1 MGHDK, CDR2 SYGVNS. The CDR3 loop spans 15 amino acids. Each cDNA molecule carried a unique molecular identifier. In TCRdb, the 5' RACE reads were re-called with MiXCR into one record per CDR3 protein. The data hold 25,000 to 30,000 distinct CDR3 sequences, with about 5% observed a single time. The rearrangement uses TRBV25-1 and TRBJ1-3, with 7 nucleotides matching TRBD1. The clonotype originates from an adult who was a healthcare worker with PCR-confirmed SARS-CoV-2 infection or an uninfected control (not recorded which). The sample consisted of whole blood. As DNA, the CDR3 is TGTGCCAGCAAACTCCCCACAGGGGAAGGAAACACCATATATTTT. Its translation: CASKLPTGEGNTIYF. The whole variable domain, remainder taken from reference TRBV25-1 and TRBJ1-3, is EADIYQTPRYLVIGTGKKITLECSQTMGHDKMYWYQQDPGMELHLIHYSYGVNSTEKGDLSSESTVSRIRTEHFPLTLESARPSHTSQYLCASKLPTGEGNTIYFGEGSWLTVV.